This entry features one TCR beta chain sequence. Its specificity is not known. Germline CDR1 is KGHDR and CDR2 is SFDVKD. The CDR3 length is 14 residues. The J segment lost 0 bases and the V segment lost 4 bases, leaving 1 base of the junction unmatched. These data come from a study of T cell responses to AZD1222 COVID-19 vaccine. Study overall: The analysis combined second doses at about 4 or about 12 weeks. Regarding the study as a whole: Once two AZD1222 doses were given, Spike-specific TCR breadth and depth went up. CD4 TCRs covered the whole spike, strongest at regions 160-218 and 743-854.

Profiling relied on immunoSEQ multiplex PCR, and the TCRdb table lists in-frame clones only, not all of them. Among 150,000 to 200,000 clones listed, over 85% were seen once. The receptor's source is an adult in good health. This specimen consisted of peripheral blood, obtained on day 0 of AZD1222 vaccination. The chain has TRBV24-1 and TRBJ1-2; 7 positions agree with TRBD1. As DNA, the CDR3 is TGTGCCACCAGTGACGGACAGGCTAACTATGGCTACACCTTC. Translated, it gives CATSDGQANYGYTF.